This T cell receptor (beta chain) was recorded in a study of spatial heterogeneity in lung cancer. General study results and limits: In blood, ubiquitous expanded tumor TCRs appeared more at resection than follow-up.

The sample holds a few counts of this clonotype. Its target is not known. The V segment lost 11 bases and the J segment 6 bases; nucleotides outside the gene matches: 3. In germline, CDR1 is MNHNY, CDR2 SVGAGI (reference sequence). The CDR3 sequence is 13 residues long. Noted time point: sample taken at primary tumor resection. Unsorted whole RNA samples from tumor, nontumor lung or frozen PBMC were sequenced. TCRdb used MiXCR to reprocess the 5' RACE reads, holding one entry per CDR3 protein. The data contain 65,000 to 85,000 distinct CDR3 sequences, around 21% of them singletons. The chain joins TRBV6-6 to TRBJ1-6; 11 bases are shared with TRBD1. The sample here was PBMCs, taken at surgery. The receptor's source is a male donor with early-stage non-small cell lung cancer. The chain's CDR3 is CAGQGALNSPLHF. DNA for the CDR3: TGTGCCGGACAGGGGGCCCTTAATTCACCCCTCCACTTT.